The 32 T cell receptor beta chains listed next were all sequenced from one sample in a study of blood T cell repertoires in COVID-19. This table comes from immunoSEQ multiplex PCR, and its TCRdb copy is limited to in-frame clones, with some not included. This table holds under 200,000 clones, about 80% found once. Sequencing was done on a sample of peripheral blood. These receptors were collected from a human donor with acute or convalescent COVID-19. The donor label of this sample is uncertain.

This rearrangement joins TRBV5-1 to TRBJ2-7, with 8 bases that match TRBD2. Trimming cost V 1 base and J 6 bases; bases outside gene matches: 12. The CDR3 runs 16 residues. Germline V gene data show CDR1 as SGHRS and CDR2 as YFSETQ. CDR3 nucleotides: TGCGCCAGCAGCTTGACTTCGGACGGGAGGGCCACCGAGCAGTACTTC. Amino acids: CASSLTSDGRATEQYF.

A remark on this clone: This CDR3 is also generated by other DNA sequences in the sample. This sequence joins TRBV3-1 (or the pseudogene TRBV3-2) and TRBJ2-2, with D tentatively TRBD2 (5 bases). V was trimmed by 3 bases and J by 1 base, leaving 24 bases between them. Germline loops: CDR1 LGHDT, CDR2 YNNKEL (reference sequence). CDR3 length: 20 amino acids. Here the CDR3 DNA reads TGTGCCAGCAGCCACGCTAAGAAAACGCTAGCATCAAAGAACACCGGGGAGCTGTTTTTT. This encodes CASSHAKKTLASKNTGELFF.

The genes are TRBV7-8 and TRBJ2-5, with a weak D call TRBD2 (7 bases). The CDR3 consists of 17 residues. The germline CDR1 and CDR2 sequences are SGHVS and FQNEAQ. V dropped 0 bases and J dropped 3 bases, with 17 bases sitting between them. CDR3 nucleotide sequence: TGTGCCAGCAGCTTAGCGCTGGGGGCCGGGGGGAAAGAGACCCAGTACTTC. It yields the protein CASSLALGAGGKETQYF.

The chain uses TRBV4-1 and TRBJ1-1; the D gene is possibly TRBD1 (5 bases). Germline values: CDR1 MGHRA, CDR2 YSYEKL. The CDR3 has 14 amino acids. V dropped 1 base and J dropped 3 bases, with 9 bases sitting between them. The CDR3 protein is CASSQGEGDTEAFF. In nucleotides, the CDR3 is TGCGCCAGCAGCCAAGGGGAAGGGGACACTGAAGCTTTCTTT.

There are a few counts of this clone. CDR3 nucleotides: TGTGCCAGCAGCCACCCTCAGGTTGACACTGAAGCTTTCTTT. Its protein product is CASSHPQVDTEAFF. The V call is TRBV14, the J call TRBJ1-1, with no clear D. V was cut by 3 bases and J by 3 bases, with 11 bases left in between. Germline loops: CDR1 SGHDN, CDR2 FVKESK. The length of the CDR3 is 14 residues.

The gene calls are TRBV5-4 and TRBJ1-1; a weak D match, TRBD1 (5 bases). The V gene's germline CDR1 is SGHNT and CDR2 YYREEE (reference sequence). This CDR3 contains 15 residues. Trimming removed 2 bases from V and 0 bases from J, with 11 bases in between. CDR3 region: CASSFRDSMNTEAFF. The CDR3 DNA is TGTGCCAGCAGCTTTCGCGACAGTATGAACACTGAAGCTTTCTTT.

This CDR3 is CASSTGQTNTGELFF. The CDR3 nucleotides read TGTGCCAGTAGTACTGGACAGACGAACACCGGGGAGCTGTTTTTT. V is TRBV19 and J is TRBJ2-2; maybe TRBD1 (6 bases). Germline loops: CDR1 LNHDA, CDR2 SQIVND (reference sequence). The germline V and J ends were trimmed by 4 bases and 0 bases, with 9 bases remaining between them. The CDR3 is 15 amino acids.

The gene calls are TRBV18 and TRBJ2-1; D possibly corresponds to TRBD1 (5 bases). The CDR3 is 15 amino acids. The V gene's germline CDR1 is KGHSH and CDR2 LQKENI. V lost 3 bases and J lost 0, with 9 bases in between. The CDR3 DNA is TGTGCCAGCTCACCCACAGGCTACTCCTACAATGAGCAGTTCTTC. Protein: CASSPTGYSYNEQFF.

V gene TRBV30 combines with J gene TRBJ2-2; 13 positions match TRBD2. Per germline, CDR1 GTSNPN and CDR2 SVGIG (reference sequence). Trimming removed 0 bases from V and 8 bases from J; junction bases left unmatched: 3. This CDR3 has 15 amino acids. The CDR3 coding sequence is TGTGCCTGGAGTGTACTAGCGGGAGGGCCTGGGGAGCTGTTTTTT. Residues: CAWSVLAGGPGELFF.

The chain employs TRBV18 and TRBJ2-1, with 10 bases that match TRBD1. V was pared by 4 bases and J by 7 bases, with 7 bases of the junction left unmatched. CDR3 size: 15 residues. Germline V gives CDR1 KGHSH, CDR2 LQKENI. CDR3 in amino acids: CASSRGQGRLNEQFF. CDR3 nucleotide sequence: TGTGCCAGCTCACGGGGACAGGGGCGGCTTAATGAGCAGTTCTTC.

V is TRBV5-6 and J is TRBJ2-7; TRBD2 aligns across 9 bases. Germline-derived CDR1 and CDR2 are SGHDT and YYEEEE. The CDR3 runs 16 residues. Trimming cost V 1 base and J 2 bases; bases outside gene matches: 7. The CDR3 region is CASSLRVSGRPYEQYF. CDR3 sequence (DNA): TGTGCCAGCAGCTTGCGCGTTAGCGGGAGACCCTACGAGCAGTACTTC.

V gene TRBV30 combines with J gene TRBJ1-2; D perhaps matches TRBD1 (6 bases). Trimming left V 1 base short and J 0 bases short, with 15 bases between. Germline V gene lookup returns CDR1 GTSNPN and CDR2 SVGIG (reference sequence). This CDR3 is built from 16 residues. The chain's CDR3 is CAWSGGGRRANYGYTF. The DNA for the CDR3 is TGTGCCTGGAGTGGCGGGGGGCGCCGGGCTAACTATGGCTACACCTTC.

The V call is TRBV5-1, the J call TRBJ2-1; 11 nucleotides align to TRBD1. This CDR3 is built from 16 residues. Germline V lookup: CDR1 SGHRS, CDR2 YFSETQ. The V and J ends lost 2 bases and 7 bases, in that order; junction bases with no gene match: 8. The CDR3 DNA reads TGCGCCAGCAGCTTTCACGGGACAGGGGGAGGGAATGAGCAGTTCTTC. Encoded protein: CASSFHGTGGGNEQFF.

J is TRBJ2-1 and V is TRBV5-1, with 7 bases lining up with TRBD1. The CDR3 length is 15 residues. The junction had 13 bases not matched to a gene; V was cut back by 4 bases and J by 9 bases. Germline assignment: CDR1 SGHRS and CDR2 YFSETQ. In DNA, the CDR3 is TGCGCCAGCAGCCCCGACAGGGCTTTTGGTTCTGAGCAGTTCTTC. It is translated as CASSPDRAFGSEQFF.

This chain links TRBV2 with TRBJ2-7, with 9 bases lining up with TRBD1. CDR1 and CDR2 from the germline V gene are SNHLY and FYNNEI. V lost 8 bases to trimming and J lost 6 bases; unmatched junction nucleotides: 8. CDR3 length equals 13 residues. CDR3 protein: CASSGTGIGEQYF. CDR3 coding DNA: TGTGCCAGCTCCGGGACAGGGATAGGCGAGCAGTACTTC. Full variable domain (missing parts from reference TRBV2 and TRBJ2-7): EPEVTQTPSHQVTQMGQEVILRCVPISNHLYFYWYRQILGQKVEFLVSFYNNEISEKSEIFDDQFSVERPDGSNFTLKIRSTKLEDSAMYFCASSGTGIGEQYFGPGTRLTVT.

This sequence joins TRBV7-2 and TRBJ2-5; 9 bases match TRBD1. This CDR3 is 16 amino acids long. CDR1 and CDR2 (germline): SGHTA, FQGNSA. With V trimmed by 5 bases and J by 7 bases, 14 bases remained unmatched. The CDR3 region is CASSLGGQGFFGTQYF. The CDR3 nucleotides read TGTGCCAGCAGCCTGGGTGGACAGGGGTTTTTCGGGACCCAGTACTTC.

The chain recombines TRBV5-1 with TRBJ1-1; D unresolved. Germline CDR1 and CDR2: SGHRS and YFSETQ. The CDR3 runs 14 residues. V gave up 0 bases and J gave up 1 base, with 7 bases separating them. The CDR3 DNA sequence: TGCGCCAGCAGCTTGGCAACTTCGAACACTGAAGCTTTCTTT. It yields the protein CASSLATSNTEAFF.

The V and J genes are TRBV5-1 and TRBJ2-7; D ambiguous. Trimming took off 0 bases at V and 3 bases at J, with 13 bases between the two ends. Germline V gene lookup returns CDR1 SGHRS and CDR2 YFSETQ. The CDR3 has 15 residues. In DNA form, the CDR3 reads TGCGCCAGCAGCTTGGTCAGGAACACTCGCTACGAGCAGTACTTC. Amino acid sequence: CASSLVRNTRYEQYF.

This sequence joins TRBV3-1 (or the pseudogene TRBV3-2) and TRBJ2-3, with 8 bases matching TRBD2. V was clipped by 2 bases and J by 4 bases; unmatched bases: 11. Germline-derived CDR1 and CDR2 are LGHDT and YNNKEL (reference sequence). This CDR3 has 17 amino acids. The CDR3 DNA follows: TGTGCCAGCAGCCAACCTCTAGCGGGTGGGGGGGCAGATACGCAGTATTTT. Amino acids: CASSQPLAGGGADTQYF.

The V call is TRBV30, the J call TRBJ2-1; 9 positions agree with TRBD2. Trimming removed 3 bases from V and 0 bases from J; junction bases left unmatched: 24. This CDR3 comprises 22 residues. Germline assignment: CDR1 GTSNPN and CDR2 SVGIG (reference sequence). The CDR3 DNA is TGTGCCTGGAGGGGGCTGGGGGCCCCGAGCGCGGGAGGGGTGAGCTCCTACAATGAGCAGTTCTTC. Translation gives CAWRGLGAPSAGGVSSYNEQFF.

This clone was seen more than once but under ten times. The chain joins TRBV3-1 (or the pseudogene TRBV3-2) to TRBJ1-5, with D tentatively TRBD1 (5 bases). V lost 1 base and J lost 7, with 11 bases in between. The CDR3 is 14 residues long. CDR1 and CDR2 from the germline V gene are LGHDT and YNNKEL (reference sequence). Here the CDR3 reads CASSQGGRAQPQHF. In DNA form, the CDR3 reads TGTGCCAGCAGCCAAGGGGGCAGGGCCCAGCCCCAGCATTTT.

This clone was detected a few times. The genes are TRBV6-5 and TRBJ2-7, with 12 bases aligning to TRBD2. The germline gives CDR1 MNHEY, CDR2 SVGAGI. V dropped 5 bases and J dropped 2; count of bases not matched to a gene: 1. The CDR3 has 14 residues. DNA for the CDR3: TGTGCCAGCAGTCGGACTAGCGGGGCCTACGAGCAGTACTTC. This gives the protein CASSRTSGAYEQYF.

The chain carries TRBV18 and TRBJ1-1; 7 positions agree with TRBD1. Germline V lookup: CDR1 KGHSH, CDR2 LQKENI. The CDR3 loop spans 14 amino acids. Trimming cost V 4 bases and J 5 bases; bases outside gene matches: 7. In DNA form, the CDR3 reads TGTGCCAGCTCACTCGACAGGGCTAGGACTGAAGCTTTCTTT. Its translation: CASSLDRARTEAFF.

The J gene is TRBJ1-5, the V gene TRBV7-9, with 7 bases fitting TRBD1. From germline, CDR1 is SEHNR and CDR2 FQNEAQ (reference sequence). V was clipped by 6 bases and J by 0 bases; unmatched bases: 5. CDR3 size: 15 residues. CDR3 nucleotides: TGTGCCAGCAGTTCGGACAGGTTTAGCAATCAGCCCCAGCATTTT. This sequence encodes CASSSDRFSNQPQHF.

The chain uses TRBV10-2 and TRBJ1-1; TRBD1 is a possible D gene (5 bases). CDR1 is WSHSY, CDR2 SAAADI, per germline. The CDR3 is made up of 14 amino acids. V was cut by 5 bases and J by 4 bases, with 14 bases left in between. The CDR3 sequence is CASSPLGGGTEAFF. The CDR3 DNA is TGCGCCAGCAGTCCCTTGGGGGGGGGCACTGAAGCTTTCTTT.

This clone was counted once. Here the CDR3 reads CASRVSGGPPYEQYF. The CDR3 nucleotides are TGTGCCAGCAGAGTTAGCGGGGGGCCCCCCTACGAGCAGTACTTC. V usage is TRBV6-5 and J usage is TRBJ2-7; 10 nucleotides line up with TRBD2. Germline values: CDR1 MNHEY, CDR2 SVGAGI. Unmatched junction bases numbered 7, after V lost 6 bases and J lost 2 bases. The CDR3 contains 15 residues.

The chain uses TRBV9 and TRBJ2-1; D call uncertain. The CDR3 totals 16 residues. CDR1 and CDR2 (germline): SGDLS, YYNGEE. Trimming stripped 0 bases from V and 0 bases from J, with 10 bases between. CDR3 protein: CASSVDPWSSYNEQFF. The CDR3 bases are TGTGCCAGCAGCGTAGATCCTTGGAGCTCCTACAATGAGCAGTTCTTC. The whole variable domain, filled in from reference TRBV9 and TRBJ2-1, reads DSGVTQTPKHLITATGQRVTLRCSPRSGDLSVYWYQQSLDQGLQFLIQYYNGEERAKGNILERFSAQQFPDLHSELNLSSLELGDSALYFCASSVDPWSSYNEQFFGPGTRLTVL.

The J gene is TRBJ1-4, the V gene TRBV18; no definite D call. This CDR3 has 14 amino acids. Deletions cut 3 bases from V and 3 bases from J, with 8 bases between. Germline CDR1 and CDR2: KGHSH and LQKENI. CDR3 nucleotide sequence: TGTGCCAGCTCACCGGGTGCGGCTAATGAAAAACTGTTTTTT. This gives the protein CASSPGAANEKLFF. The entire variable domain, with the rest obtained from reference TRBV18 and TRBJ1-4, is as follows: NAGVMQNPRHLVRRRGQEARLRCSPMKGHSHVYWYRQLPEEGLKFMVYLQKENIIDESGMPKERFSAEFPKEGPSILRIQQVVRGDSAAYFCASSPGAANEKLFFGSGTQLSVL.

This CDR3 is CASSPDMIYGYTF. CDR3 sequence (DNA): TGTGCCAGCAGTCCCGACATGATCTATGGCTACACCTTC. This chain connects TRBV6-5 to TRBJ1-2; D gene uncertain. V lost 5 bases and J lost 4, with 11 bases in between. The CDR3 totals 13 residues. CDR1 and CDR2 (germline): MNHEY, SVGAGI.

V gene TRBV29-1 combines with J gene TRBJ2-4, with 7 bases that match TRBD1. After removal of 6 bases from V and 2 bases from J, the junction contained 10 bases not matched to a gene. This CDR3 comprises 15 residues. CDR1 is SQVTM, CDR2 ANQGSEA, per germline. The CDR3 reads CSVTRQGVSKNIQYF. The CDR3 DNA reads TGCAGCGTGACGCGACAGGGTGTGTCCAAAAACATTCAGTACTTC.

The chain joins TRBV2 to TRBJ2-7; 10 bases match TRBD2. With V trimmed by 3 bases and J by 6 bases, 8 bases remained unmatched. Germline V gene lookup returns CDR1 SNHLY and CDR2 FYNNEI. This CDR3 has 15 residues. The CDR3 DNA is TGTGCCAGCAGTGATTTGGGACTAGCGCCCTCCGAGCAGTACTTC. Protein product: CASSDLGLAPSEQYF.

The gene calls are TRBV3-1 (or the pseudogene TRBV3-2) and TRBJ1-1; no definite D call. The CDR3 runs to 15 residues. Deletions cut 4 bases from V and 6 bases from J, with 18 bases between. The germline V gene has CDR1 LGHDT and CDR2 YNNKEL (reference sequence). The CDR3 region is CASSPRSAVSAEAFF. Written as DNA, the CDR3 is TGTGCCAGCAGCCCCCGATCCGCAGTTTCAGCTGAAGCTTTCTTT.